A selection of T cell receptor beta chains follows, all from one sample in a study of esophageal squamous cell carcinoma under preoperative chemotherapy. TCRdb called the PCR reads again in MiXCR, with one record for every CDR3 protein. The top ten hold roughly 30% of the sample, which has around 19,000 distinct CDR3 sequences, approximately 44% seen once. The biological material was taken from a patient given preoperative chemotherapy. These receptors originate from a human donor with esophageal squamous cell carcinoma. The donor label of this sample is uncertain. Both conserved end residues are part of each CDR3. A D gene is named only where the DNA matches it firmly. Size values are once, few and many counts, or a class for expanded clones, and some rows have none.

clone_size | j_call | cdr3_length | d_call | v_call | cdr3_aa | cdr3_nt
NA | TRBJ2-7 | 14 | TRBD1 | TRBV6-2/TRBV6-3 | CASSESTGFYEQYF | TGTGCCAGCAGTGAATCGACAGGGTTCTACGAGCAGTACTTC
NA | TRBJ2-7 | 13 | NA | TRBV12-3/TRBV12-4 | CASSLPGVYEQYF | TGTGCCAGCAGTTTACCAGGGGTCTACGAGCAGTACTTC
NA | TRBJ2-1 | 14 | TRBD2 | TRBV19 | CASGTSGTYNEQFF | TGTGCCAGCGGGACTAGCGGGACTTACAATGAGCAGTTCTTC
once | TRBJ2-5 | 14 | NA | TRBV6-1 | CASSEEGYHDTQYF | TGTGCCAGCAGTGAGGAGGGCTACCATGACACCCAGTACTTC
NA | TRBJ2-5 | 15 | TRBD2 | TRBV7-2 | CASRRTSGAQETQYF | TGTGCCAGCAGACGGACTAGCGGAGCTCAAGAGACCCAGTACTTC
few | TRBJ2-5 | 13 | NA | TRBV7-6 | CASSSGPSETQYF | TGTGCCAGCAGCTCGGGCCCTTCGGAGACCCAGTACTTC
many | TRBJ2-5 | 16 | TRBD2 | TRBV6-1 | CASSPRRPGLAEEQYF | TGTGCCAGCAGTCCCCGCAGACCGGGACTAGCGGAAGAGCAGTACTTC
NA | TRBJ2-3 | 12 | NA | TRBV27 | CASGTTRGAQYF | TGTGCCAGTGGGACCACGCGGGGAGCGCAGTATTTT
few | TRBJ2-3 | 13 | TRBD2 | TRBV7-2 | CASSLERGRTQYF | TGTGCCAGCAGCTTAGAGCGGGGGAGAACGCAGTATTTT
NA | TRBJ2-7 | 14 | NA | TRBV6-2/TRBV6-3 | CASSQTWGVGEQYF | TGTGCCAGCAGCCAAACTTGGGGAGTCGGCGAGCAGTACTTC
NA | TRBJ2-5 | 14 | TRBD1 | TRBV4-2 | CASSLGQEEETQYF | TGTGCCAGCAGCCTGGGACAGGAGGAAGAGACCCAGTACTTC
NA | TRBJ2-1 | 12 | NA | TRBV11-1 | CASSLRGGEQFF | TGTGCCAGCAGCTTAAGGGGCGGCGAGCAGTTCTTC
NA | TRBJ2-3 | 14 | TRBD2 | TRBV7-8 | CAGSGRTSRDTQYF | TGTGCCGGCAGCGGGCGGACTAGCCGAGATACGCAGTATTTC
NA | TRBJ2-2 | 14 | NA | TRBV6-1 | CASSLGLSTGAQFF | TGTGCCAGCAGCCTGGGACTCAGCACCGGGGCGCAGTTTTTT
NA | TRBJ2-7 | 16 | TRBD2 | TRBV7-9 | CASSPSSGGSYNEQYF | TGTGCCAGCAGCCCCAGTAGCGGGGGCTCCTACAATGAGCAGTACTTC
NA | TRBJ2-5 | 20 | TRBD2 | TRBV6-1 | CASRLQGAGLAGAGLDTQYF | TGTGCCAGCAGGCTACAGGGAGCGGGCCTAGCGGGCGCCGGCCTAGATACCCAGTATTTC
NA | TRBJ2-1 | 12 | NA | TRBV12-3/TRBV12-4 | CASSLRRREQFF | TGTGCCAGCAGTTTACGCCGACGGGAGCAGTTCTTC
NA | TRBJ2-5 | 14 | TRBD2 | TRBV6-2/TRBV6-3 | CASSYSEGGETQYF | TGTGCCAGCAGTTACTCCGAGGGAGGGGAGACCCAGTACTTC
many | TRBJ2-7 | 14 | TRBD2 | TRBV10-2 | CASSTSAHSYEQYF | TGCGCCAGCAGTACTAGCGCCCACTCCTACGAGCAGTACTTC
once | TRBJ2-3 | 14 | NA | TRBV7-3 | CASSWDRDPDTQYF | TGTGCGAGCAGCTGGGACCGTGACCCAGATACGCAGTATTTC
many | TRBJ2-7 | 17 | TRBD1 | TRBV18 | CASSPMGQVGGTYEQYF | TGTGCCAGCTCACCGATGGGACAGGTGGGGGGTACCTACGAGCAGTACTTC
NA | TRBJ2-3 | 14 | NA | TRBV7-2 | CAGSGLRAKDIQYF | TGTGCCGGCAGCGGGCTGCGAGCCAAGGACATTCAGTATTTT